This TCR beta chain comes out of a study of T cells after yellow fever vaccination. Across the study: By means of CD3, CD45RA, CCR7 and CD95, the EM, EMRA, CM and Tscm memory subsets were sorted. Preparation of the low-cell-number fractions used SMART-Seq v4 Ultra Low Input. Study findings and constraints: Nearly all vaccine-responding clonotypes were undetectable in sorted memory subsets on day 0. Abundant clonotypes from the bulk population could have been carried over as contaminants into FACS-sorted repertoires.

TCRdb called the 5' RACE reads again in MiXCR, with one record for every CDR3 protein. Of around 16,000 distinct CDR3 sequences detected, around 4% appear once; the ten largest clones hold about 0.4%. This clonotype was seen at least ten times. The material sequenced was PBMCs, either bulk or a sorted T-cell subset (CD4+, CD8+, memory, or dextramer-sorted; not recorded which), taken 15 days after the yellow fever booster vaccination. The receptor was isolated from a man younger than 40 who received the YFV17D yellow fever vaccine.

CDR3 DNA: TGCAGTGCTAGAGATTGGCGACAGGGAGGAAACGAGCAGTACTTC. Protein sequence: CSARDWRQGGNEQYF. The J gene is TRBJ2-7, the V gene TRBV20-1; D is possibly TRBD1 (7 bases). The V gene's germline CDR1 is DFQATT and CDR2 SNEGSKA (reference sequence). The V and J ends lost 0 bases and 5 bases respectively, with 17 bases between them. This CDR3 is built from 15 residues.